The T cell receptor (beta chain) under discussion was sequenced for a study of T cells in Graves' hyperthyroidism and ophthalmopathy. The wider study: Peripheral blood sampling occurred at initial diagnosis, before any treatment.

With a duration under 2 months, the hyperthyroidism was newly diagnosed in patients aged 18 to 65. Germline-derived CDR1 and CDR2 are DFQATT and SNEGSKA (reference sequence). V was clipped by 1 base and J by 4 bases; unmatched bases: 5. The CDR3 consists of 14 residues. Study-wide points: Most clonotypes that expanded in the thyroid above 0.001 also showed up in blood.

A word on this clonotype: What it recognizes is unknown.

TCR beta CDR3 regions were amplified from RNA. First-round RT-PCR with HTBI primers amplified the TCR CDR3 region. TCRdb re-called the multiplex PCR reads through MiXCR, storing one row per CDR3 protein. Seen here are approximately 510,000 distinct CDR3 sequences, less than 25% observed once, and the top ten hold less than 30%. This clonotype originated in a man aged 18 to 29 with Graves' hyperthyroidism. Input material: blood. The chain combines TRBV20-1 with TRBJ2-7, with 9 bases lining up with TRBD2. CDR3 DNA: TGCAGTGCTAGAGCGACTAGCGGTGCGTACGAGCAGTACTTC. Translating it yields CSARATSGAYEQYF.